Following are 3 T cell receptor beta chains from one sample sequenced in a study of cytomegalovirus exposure and HLA in healthy donors (dated by TCRdb to the late 2010s). The receptor library was made with the immunoSEQ multiplex PCR assay. For the multiplex PCR, a mixture combining 60 forward primers for TCR Vbeta segments and 13 reverse primers for TCR Jbeta segments was used. The clones in this table, taken by TCRdb from immuneACCESS, are in-frame only. Not every clone is retained; where verified, under half of the shortfall comes from an unresolved V gene, and the cause of the rest is unknown. The sample profile shows under 200,000 clones; roughly 82% of them were found once. Together, the top ten hold more than 0.45% of the sample. The sequenced material came from PBMCs. Every receptor here comes from a woman between 50 and 59 years old in good health and CMV-seronegative.

This chain joins TRBV7-9 and TRBJ1-4; TRBD1 agrees at 9 bases. This CDR3 region has 15 residues. Trimming cost V 4 bases and J 8 bases; bases outside gene matches: 8. Germline V gene lookup returns CDR1 SEHNR and CDR2 FQNEAQ (reference sequence). CDR3 sequence: CASSCPDRGTEKLFF. For the CDR3, the DNA is TGTGCCAGCAGCTGTCCGGACAGGGGAACCGAAAAACTGTTTTTT.

V gene TRBV5-6 combines with J gene TRBJ2-2; D remains ambiguous. Germline CDR1 and CDR2: SGHDT and YYEEEE. V lost 4 bases to trimming and J lost 7 bases, with 8 bases between them. There are 12 residues in the CDR3. The CDR3 coding sequence is TGTGCCAGCAGCCGGAGTATCGGGGAGCTGTTTTTT. Encoded protein: CASSRSIGELFF.

The chain couples TRBV28 to TRBJ2-3; TRBD2 matches at 7 bases. This CDR3 contains 16 residues. V lost 3 bases, J lost 0 bases, and 6 bases stayed unmatched. Germline V gene lookup returns CDR1 MDHEN and CDR2 SYDVKM. This chain's CDR3 is CASSFPAGYSTDTQYF. CDR3 sequence (DNA): TGTGCCAGCAGTTTCCCAGCGGGATATAGCACAGATACGCAGTATTTT.